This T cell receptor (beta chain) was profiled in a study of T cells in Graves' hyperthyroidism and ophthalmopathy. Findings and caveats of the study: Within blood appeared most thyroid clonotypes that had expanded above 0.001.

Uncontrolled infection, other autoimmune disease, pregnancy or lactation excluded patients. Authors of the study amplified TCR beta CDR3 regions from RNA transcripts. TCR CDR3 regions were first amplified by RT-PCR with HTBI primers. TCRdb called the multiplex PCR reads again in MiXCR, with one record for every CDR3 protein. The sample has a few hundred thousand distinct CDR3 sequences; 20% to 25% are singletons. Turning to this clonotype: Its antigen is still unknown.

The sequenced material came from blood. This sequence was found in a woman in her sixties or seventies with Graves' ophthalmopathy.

CDR3 bases: TGCAGGGGTCAGGGGTCTGGCACTGAAGCTTTCTTT. Translating it yields CRGQGSGTEAFF. The J gene is TRBJ1-1, the V gene TRBV20-1, with a tentative D call TRBD1 (6 bases). Germline CDR1 reads DFQATT; CDR2 reads SNEGSKA (reference sequence). CDR3 length: 12 amino acids.